Each of the 8 T cell receptor beta chains below was sequenced from the same sample in a study of blood T cell repertoires in COVID-19 (dated by TCRdb to 2020 to 2022). Receptor amplification or capture employed the immunoSEQ multiplex PCR assay. The source is immuneACCESS, and TCRdb retained only in-frame sequences with V and J called. Part of the clones is not carried over; for the studies checked, unresolved V genes explain less than half of this, and the remainder is unexplained. Here the sample has 310,000 or so clones; roughly 87% occur a single time. The top ten hold roughly 8.9% of the sample. The specimen was peripheral blood. The source of these receptors is a man younger than 45 with COVID-19, enrolled during active disease.

This chain uses TRBV7-9 with TRBJ2-7, with 9 bases lining up with TRBD1. The length of the CDR3 is 16 residues. The germline V gene has CDR1 SEHNR and CDR2 FQNEAQ (reference sequence). Unmatched junction bases numbered 7, after V lost 3 bases and J lost 1 base. CDR3 sequence: CASSFLGGTGSYEQYF. In nucleotides, the CDR3 is TGTGCCAGCAGCTTTCTGGGCGGGACAGGGTCCTACGAGCAGTACTTC.

Only a few counts were recorded for this clone. The chain joins TRBV10-3 to TRBJ1-5, with 7 bases that match TRBD1. The germline V gene encodes CDR1 ENHRY and CDR2 SYGVKD. The junction had 13 bases not matched to a gene; V was cut back by 2 bases and J by 3 bases. The CDR3 sequence is 18 residues long. CDR3 sequence (DNA): TGTGCCATCAGTGAGGAAAAAGGGGGCCCCCGATACAATCAGCCCCAGCATTTT. Amino acid sequence: CAISEEKGGPRYNQPQHF.

The rearrangement joins TRBV28 to TRBJ1-2; D remains unclear. The V and J ends lost 2 bases and 8 bases respectively, with 18 bases between them. The CDR3 runs 15 residues. CDR1 and CDR2 from the germline V gene are MDHEN and SYDVKM. Here the CDR3 DNA reads TGTGCCAGCAGTTTAACTTATAGAGGGCGGGAAGGCTACACCTTC. Amino acids: CASSLTYRGREGYTF.

The V gene is TRBV21-1, the J gene TRBJ1-6; the listed D gene, TRBD1, was not tested against the DNA. TRBV21-1 is reported as a pseudogene. The CDR3 totals 14 residues. The CDR3 spells CASSKEQGQLPLHF. In nucleotides, the CDR3 is TGTGCCAGCAGCAAAGAGCAGGGGCAGTTGCCCCTCCACTTT.

This chain uses TRBV7-3 with TRBJ2-5; D is possibly TRBD1 (6 bases). V was pared by 3 bases and J by 1 base, with 15 bases between. Germline V gene lookup returns CDR1 SGHTA and CDR2 FQGTGA. The CDR3 loop spans 16 amino acids. Written as DNA, the CDR3 is TGTGCCAGCAGCTTCGACTCGGGGACACCCCAAGAGACCCAGTACTTC. This codes for CASSFDSGTPQETQYF.

The rearrangement links TRBV12-5 to TRBJ2-5; a possible D gene is TRBD1 (5 bases). V lost 5 bases, J lost 3 bases, and 16 bases lay in between. The CDR3 loop spans 15 amino acids. Germline V gene sequence: CDR1 LGHNT, CDR2 FRNRAP. The CDR3 loop is CASGPRTSAKETQYF. CDR3 bases: TGTGCTAGTGGTCCTCGGACATCCGCCAAAGAGACCCAGTACTTC.

The chain is built from TRBV9 and TRBJ2-1; 7 nucleotides agree with TRBD1. The CDR3 has 14 amino acids. V lost 5 bases to trimming and J lost 5 bases; unmatched junction nucleotides: 7. CDR1 is SGDLS and CDR2 is YYNGEE in the germline V gene. Here the CDR3 reads CASSGRDRDNEQFF. CDR3 in DNA: TGTGCCAGCAGTGGCCGGGACAGAGACAATGAGCAGTTCTTC.

This clone was seen once. The same CDR3 also results from other DNA sequences found in this sample. The rearrangement links TRBV18 to TRBJ2-1; D not certain. Germline V gene lookup returns CDR1 KGHSH and CDR2 LQKENI. CDR3 size: 13 residues. V shed 0 bases and J shed 8 bases, with 8 bases lying between them. In DNA form, the CDR3 reads TGTGCCAGCTCACCACCGTCAGGCGATGAGCAGTTCTTC. It yields the protein CASSPPSGDEQFF. The full variable domain, completed using reference TRBV18 and TRBJ2-1, is NAGVMQNPRHLVRRRGQEARLRCSPMKGHSHVYWYRQLPEEGLKFMVYLQKENIIDESGMPKERFSAEFPKEGPSILRIQQVVRGDSAAYFCASSPPSGDEQFFGPGTRLTVL.